This T cell receptor (beta chain) was identified in a study of T cell repertoires in cytomegalovirus infection. The overall study: Public TCR beta signatures marked donors with CMV infection and the matching HLA. General observations from the study: CMV carriers with the relevant HLA were identified by cumulative public TCR beta family frequency. CMV-specific TCR beta clonotypes restricted by HLA-C were the ones dominating the ex vivo response.

This clonotype has a handful of counts. The antigen remains unidentified. Trimming removed 7 bases from V and 0 bases from J, with 10 bases in between. Germline CDR1 reads MNHEY; CDR2 reads SMNVEV (reference sequence). The CDR3 spans 15 residues. Each CDR3 protein gets one entry after TCRdb re-called the reads with MiXCR. The sample yields more than 150,000 distinct CDR3 sequences, 28% seen once. This receptor was taken from a human donor in good health (CMV status not recorded). Some clones in this sample may be carry-over from other donors' samples. This chain connects TRBV27 to TRBJ2-6; D is unclear. The sample was PBMCs. CDR3 amino acids: CASTQADSGANVLTF. The CDR3 region has the DNA TGTGCCAGCACCCAGGCTGACTCTGGGGCCAACGTCCTGACTTTC.